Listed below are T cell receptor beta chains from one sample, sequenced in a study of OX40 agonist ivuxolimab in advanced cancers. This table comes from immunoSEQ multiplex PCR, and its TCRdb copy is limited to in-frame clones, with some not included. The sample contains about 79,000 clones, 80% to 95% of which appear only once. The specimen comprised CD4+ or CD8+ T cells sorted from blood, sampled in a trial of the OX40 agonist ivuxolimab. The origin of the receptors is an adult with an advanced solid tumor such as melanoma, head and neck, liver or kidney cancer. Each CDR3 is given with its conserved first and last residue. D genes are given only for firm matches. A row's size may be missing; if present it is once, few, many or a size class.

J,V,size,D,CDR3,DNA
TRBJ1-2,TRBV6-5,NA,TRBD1,CASSYGDRGAGLFTF,TGTGCCAGCAGTTACGGGGACAGGGGCGCCGGGCTGTTCACCTTC
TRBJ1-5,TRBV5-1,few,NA,CASSVGSGQDQPQHF,TGCGCCAGCAGCGTCGGTTCGGGGCAGGATCAGCCCCAGCATTTT
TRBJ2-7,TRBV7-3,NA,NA,CASSSPNNPYEQYF,TGTGCCAGCAGCTCTCCCAACAATCCCTACGAGCAGTACTTC
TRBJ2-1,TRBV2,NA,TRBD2,CASSEHGGVAANEQFF,TGTGCCAGCAGTGAGCACGGGGGGGTTGCGGCCAATGAGCAGTTCTTC
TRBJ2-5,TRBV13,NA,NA,CASSLGQAGEIETQYF,TGTGCCAGCAGCTTAGGTCAAGCGGGTGAGATAGAGACCCAGTACTTC
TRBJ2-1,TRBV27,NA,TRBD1,CASRDRLYNEQFF,TGTGCCAGCCGGGACAGGCTCTACAATGAGCAGTTCTTC
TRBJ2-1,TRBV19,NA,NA,CASSVSSSYNEQFF,TGTGCCAGTAGTGTGTCGAGCTCCTACAATGAGCAGTTCTTC
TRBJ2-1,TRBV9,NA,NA,CASSAQGFREQFF,TGTGCCAGCAGCGCACAGGGTTTCAGGGAGCAGTTCTTC
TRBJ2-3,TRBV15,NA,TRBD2,CATSTRTSGGLTDTQYF,TGTGCCACCAGCACACGGACTAGCGGGGGGCTCACAGATACGCAGTATTTT
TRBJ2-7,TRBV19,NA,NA,CASSIGGDGSYEQYF,TGTGCCAGTAGTATAGGAGGGGACGGGTCCTACGAGCAGTACTTC
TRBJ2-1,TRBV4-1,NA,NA,CASSQGGGGDNEQFF,TGCGCCAGCAGCCAGGGGGGGGGCGGCGACAATGAGCAGTTCTTC
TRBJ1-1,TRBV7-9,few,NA,CASSLRTTMNTEAFF,TGTGCCAGCAGCTTAAGGACGACCATGAACACTGAAGCTTTCTTT
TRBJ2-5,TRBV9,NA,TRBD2,CASSVAGGHLETQYF,TGTGCCAGCAGCGTAGCGGGGGGGCATCTCGAGACCCAGTACTTC
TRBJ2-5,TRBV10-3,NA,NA,CAISETRQAIPQETQYF,TGTGCCATCAGTGAGACAAGACAGGCGATACCTCAAGAGACCCAGTACTTC
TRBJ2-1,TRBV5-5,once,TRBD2,CASSLGPGGAHEQFF,TGTGCCAGCAGCTTGGGGCCCGGGGGGGCCCATGAGCAGTTCTTC
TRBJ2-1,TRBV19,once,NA,CASTTGLYNEQFF,TGTGCCTCAACGACAGGACTCTATAATGAGCAGTTCTTC
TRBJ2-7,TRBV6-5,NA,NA,CASSYSDRGYEQYF,TGTGCCAGCAGTTACTCGGATCGGGGTTACGAGCAGTACTTC
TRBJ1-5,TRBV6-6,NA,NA,CASSYWGRSSREPQHF,TGTGCCAGCAGTTACTGGGGCAGATCCTCCAGGGAGCCCCAGCATTTT
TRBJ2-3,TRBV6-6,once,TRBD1,CASSLLGQPGTDTQYF,TGTGCCAGCAGTCTTCTGGGACAGCCAGGCACAGATACGCAGTATTTT
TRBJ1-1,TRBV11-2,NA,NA,CASSPTPGPREAFF,TGTGCCAGCAGCCCGACCCCGGGGCCACGGGAAGCTTTCTTT
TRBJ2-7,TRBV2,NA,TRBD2,CASSIPGLAGEQYF,TGTGCCAGCAGTATTCCGGGACTAGCGGGGGAGCAGTACTTC
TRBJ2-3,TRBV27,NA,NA,CATYHGDSTDTQYF,TGTGCCACATACCACGGGGATAGCACAGATACGCAGTATTTT
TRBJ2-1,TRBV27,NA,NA,CASSLNYNEQFF,TGTGCCAGCAGTTTAAACTACAATGAGCAGTTCTTC
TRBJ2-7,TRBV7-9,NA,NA,CASIPPLTYEQYF,TGTGCCAGCATCCCCCCGCTCACCTACGAGCAGTACTTC
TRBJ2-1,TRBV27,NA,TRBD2,CASSLGTSGSYNEQFF,TGTGCCAGCAGTTTAGGGACTAGCGGCTCCTACAATGAGCAGTTCTTC
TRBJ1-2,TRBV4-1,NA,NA,CASSTPTVGWYGYTF,TGCGCCAGCAGTACGCCGACAGTTGGGTGGTATGGCTACACCTTC
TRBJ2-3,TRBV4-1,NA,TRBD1,CASSLDRGGPDTQYF,TGCGCCAGCAGCCTGGACAGGGGCGGTCCAGATACGCAGTATTTT
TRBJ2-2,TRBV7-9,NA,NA,CASSSDTATGELFF,TGTGCCAGCAGTTCGGACACCGCCACCGGGGAGCTGTTTTTT
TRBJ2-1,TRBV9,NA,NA,CASSVAPQRSYNEQFF,TGTGCCAGCAGCGTAGCGCCCCAGAGGTCCTACAATGAGCAGTTCTTC
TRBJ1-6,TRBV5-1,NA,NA,CASSLEENSWAPLSSYNSPLHF,TGCGCCAGCAGCCTTGAGGAGAACAGTTGGGCTCCTCTCAGCTCCTATAATTCACCCCTCCACTTT
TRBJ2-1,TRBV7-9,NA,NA,CASSPPWVVGNEQFF,TGTGCCAGCAGCCCGCCGTGGGTAGTCGGTAATGAGCAGTTCTTC
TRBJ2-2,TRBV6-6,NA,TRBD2,CASSYSGGDTGELFF,TGTGCCAGCAGTTATAGCGGGGGGGACACCGGGGAGCTGTTTTTT
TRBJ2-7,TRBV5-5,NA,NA,CASSLGGRGHEQYF,TGTGCCAGCAGCTTGGGGGGGCGCGGTCACGAGCAGTACTTC
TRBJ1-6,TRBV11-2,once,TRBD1,CASSQGDSGNSPLHF,TGTGCCAGCAGCCAAGGGGACAGTGGAAATTCACCCCTCCACTTT
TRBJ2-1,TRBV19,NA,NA,CASRWGPYNEQFF,TGTGCCAGTCGTTGGGGGCCGTACAATGAGCAGTTCTTC
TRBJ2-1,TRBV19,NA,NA,CASSNGGPYNEQFF,TGTGCCAGTAGTAACGGGGGCCCTTACAATGAGCAGTTCTTC
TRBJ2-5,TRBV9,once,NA,CASSIPPGETQYF,TGTGCCAGCAGCATACCTCCAGGGGAGACCCAGTACTTC
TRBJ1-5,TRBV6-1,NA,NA,CASRAGQVNQPQHF,TGTGCCAGCAGGGCAGGACAAGTCAATCAGCCCCAGCATTTT
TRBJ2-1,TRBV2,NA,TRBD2,CASSERGASSNEQFF,TGTGCCAGCAGCGAGCGGGGGGCGTCCAGCAATGAGCAGTTCTTC
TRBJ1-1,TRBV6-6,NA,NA,CASSYGARAFF,TGTGCCAGCAGTTACGGGGCGAGGGCTTTCTTT
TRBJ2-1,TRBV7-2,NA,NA,CASSLVSPGFEQFF,TGTGCCAGCAGCTTAGTGTCACCCGGGTTTGAGCAGTTCTTC
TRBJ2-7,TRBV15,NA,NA,CATSRDSPLRQGSYEQYF,TGTGCCACCAGCAGAGATTCCCCTTTAAGGCAGGGGTCGTACGAGCAGTACTTC
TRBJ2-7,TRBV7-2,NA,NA,CASSYTFDTSSYEQYF,TGTGCCAGCAGCTATACCTTCGACACGAGCTCCTACGAGCAGTACTTC
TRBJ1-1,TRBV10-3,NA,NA,CAISEVGGTEAFF,TGTGCCATCAGTGAGGTTGGTGGCACTGAAGCTTTCTTT
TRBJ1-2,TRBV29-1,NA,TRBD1,CSVEIGQGINGYTF,TGCAGCGTTGAGATTGGACAGGGGATCAATGGCTACACCTTC
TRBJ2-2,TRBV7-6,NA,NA,CASSSRRGGAGELFF,TGTGCCAGCAGCTCTAGAAGGGGCGGCGCCGGGGAGCTGTTTTTT
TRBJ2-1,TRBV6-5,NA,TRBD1,CATTTGGAHNEQFF,TGTGCCACCACGACAGGGGGGGCTCACAATGAGCAGTTCTTC